This TCR beta chain was sequenced in a study of regulatory T cells in long-lasting Graves disease (dated by TCRdb to about 2021). Background on the whole study: Persistent Graves' disease was defined as persistently positive TSH receptor autoantibodies together with antithyroid drug treatment for over 5 years. This study used TCR sequencing and RNA sequencing of peripheral blood to compare persistent Graves' disease patients against newly diagnosed Graves' disease patients. The study took place in China and was registered as a clinical trial. A total of roughly 35 samples underwent TCR sequencing: about 13 from persistent and about 20 from newly diagnosed Graves' disease patients. Persistent Graves' disease patients in the clinical cohort had taken antithyroid drugs for around 11 years on average. Summary of the overall study and its limitations: As a limitation, the authors acknowledged that the small sample size may reduce accuracy. Persistent disease showed preferential use of TRBV28, TRBJ1-2 and TRBJ2-5, whereas newly diagnosed disease favored TRBV20-1 and TRBJ2-1. Compared with newly diagnosed patients, patients with persistent Graves' disease had lower TCR Shannon entropy and fewer highly expanded clones, which suggests clonal expansion. Only peripheral blood was studied, because thyroid tissue, the primary lesion, was inaccessible. Only the TCR beta chain was sequenced and analyzed. More public clonotypes were shared among persistent patients (about 2,800) than among newly diagnosed patients (966).

A remark on this clonotype: Its antigen specificity is not known. It has no much larger one-base neighbor in the sample; base qualities were not kept.

The sample's time point label, decoded: persistent/refractory GD, antithyroid drugs over 5 years with positive TRAb. For both TCR sequencing and RNA sequencing, RNA was extracted from PBMCs in TRIzol. The diagnosis of Graves' disease followed American Thyroid Association guidelines. The patients came from an endocrinology department in Xi'an, China. Each patient gave about 8.1 milliliters of peripheral blood, collected in an EDTA anticoagulant tube. PBMCs were isolated by Ficoll Paque Plus density gradient separation without further T cell sorting. An Agilent 2100 Bioanalyzer and agarose gel were used to check RNA quality, while a NanoDrop 2000 measured RNA concentration. Unmatched junction bases come to 7, with V trimmed by 6 bases and J by 4 bases. There are 15 amino acids in the CDR3, from cysteine to phenylalanine inclusive. Here the CDR3 DNA is all that survives: 45 bases in frame from base 1. CDR1 SNHLY and CDR2 FYNNEI were looked up in the germline V gene.

The method was multiplex PCR. The instrument given in TCRdb is Illumina HiSeq 4000. To build TCR beta libraries, CDR3 regions were amplified by Arm-PCR using iRepertoire HTBI primers. Before sequencing, the PCR products underwent gel purification. Turning to the authors' computational methods: Gene usage analysis of CDR3 amino acid clonotypes used the approximately 62 TRBV and 12 to 15 TRBJ segments found across samples. COPE and FqMerger were used to merge the filtered high-quality paired reads into contigs. BLAST was used to align contigs to IMGT TRBV, TRBD and TRBJ reference genes, and CDR3 was defined according to IMGT. Clonotypes above 0.1% frequency were classified as highly expanded clones. Shannon entropy served as the measure of repertoire diversity, while the Gini coefficient captured V-J evenness. A clonotype found in more than one individual was treated as public. TCRdb ran its own pipeline on the public reads, namely fastp trimming at Q25 and MiXCR clone calling, and kept in-frame beta chains. Identical CDR3 protein sequences are pooled into one entry, listed with their most common genes and DNA. TCRdb, not the authors, supplied the V and J calls. Here the sample has 400,000 to 500,000 distinct CDR3 sequences; approximately 22% occur a single time. The ten largest clones capture roughly an eighth of the sample.

The chain was built from TRBV2 and TRBJ2-2; TRBD1 fits 8 bases in the junction. The sequence derives from a female donor with Graves disease. The source was peripheral blood mononuclear cells (PBMCs), collected when the disease was refractory, from a patient treated with antithyroid drugs. The nucleotide sequence reads as follows: TGTGCCAGCAGCCCAAGGACAGGGTCCACCGGGGAGCTGTTTTTT. This sequence encodes CASSPRTGSTGELFF.